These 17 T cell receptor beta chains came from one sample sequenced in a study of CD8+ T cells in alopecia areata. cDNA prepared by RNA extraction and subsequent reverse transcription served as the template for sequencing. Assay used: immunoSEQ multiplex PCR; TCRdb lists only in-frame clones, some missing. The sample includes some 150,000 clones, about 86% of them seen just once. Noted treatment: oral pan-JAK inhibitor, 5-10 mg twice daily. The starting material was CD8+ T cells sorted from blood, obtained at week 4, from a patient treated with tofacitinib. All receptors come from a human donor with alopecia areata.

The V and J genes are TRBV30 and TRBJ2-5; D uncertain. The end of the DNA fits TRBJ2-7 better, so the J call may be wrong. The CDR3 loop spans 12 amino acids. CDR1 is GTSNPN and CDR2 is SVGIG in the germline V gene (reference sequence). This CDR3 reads CAWSPTDYEQYF. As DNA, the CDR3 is TGTGCCTGGAGTCCCACGGACTACGAGCAGTACTTC.

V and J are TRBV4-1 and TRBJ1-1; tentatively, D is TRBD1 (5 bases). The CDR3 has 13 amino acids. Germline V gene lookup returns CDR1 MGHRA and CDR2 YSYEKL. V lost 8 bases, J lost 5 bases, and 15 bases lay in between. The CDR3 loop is CASGSRGGTEAFF. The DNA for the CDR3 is TGCGCCAGCGGCTCGAGGGGAGGGACTGAAGCTTTCTTT.

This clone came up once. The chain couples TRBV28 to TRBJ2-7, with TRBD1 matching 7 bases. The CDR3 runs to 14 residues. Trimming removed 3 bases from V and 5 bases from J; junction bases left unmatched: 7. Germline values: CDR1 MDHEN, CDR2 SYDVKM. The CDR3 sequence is CASSFSPGGNEQYF. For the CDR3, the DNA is TGTGCCAGCAGTTTTAGTCCAGGGGGAAACGAGCAGTACTTC.

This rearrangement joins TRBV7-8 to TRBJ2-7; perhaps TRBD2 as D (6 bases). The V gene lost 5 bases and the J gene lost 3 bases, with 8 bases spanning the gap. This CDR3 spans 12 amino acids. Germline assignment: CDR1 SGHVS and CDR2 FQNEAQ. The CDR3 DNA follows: TGTGCCAGCAGCGCGGGACTCTACGAGCAGTACTTC. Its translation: CASSAGLYEQYF. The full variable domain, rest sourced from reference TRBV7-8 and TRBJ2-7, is GAGVSQSPRYKVAKRGQDVALRCDPISGHVSLFWYQQALGQGPEFLTYFQNEAQLDKSGLPSDRFFAERPEGSVSTLKIQRTQQEDSAVYLCASSAGLYEQYFGPGTRLTVT.

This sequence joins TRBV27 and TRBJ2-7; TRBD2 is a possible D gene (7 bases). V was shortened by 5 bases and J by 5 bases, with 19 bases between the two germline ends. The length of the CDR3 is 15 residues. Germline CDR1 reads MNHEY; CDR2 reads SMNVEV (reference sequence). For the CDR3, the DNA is TGTGCCAGCAGTCGGTCTTTCGGGGGGCTGAACGAGCAGTACTTC. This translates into CASSRSFGGLNEQYF.

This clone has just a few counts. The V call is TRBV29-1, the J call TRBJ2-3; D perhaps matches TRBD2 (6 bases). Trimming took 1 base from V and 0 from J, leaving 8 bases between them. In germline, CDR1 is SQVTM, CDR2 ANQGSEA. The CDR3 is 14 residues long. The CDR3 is CSVEGGTSTDTQYF. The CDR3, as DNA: TGCAGCGTTGAAGGGGGGACTAGCACAGATACGCAGTATTTT.

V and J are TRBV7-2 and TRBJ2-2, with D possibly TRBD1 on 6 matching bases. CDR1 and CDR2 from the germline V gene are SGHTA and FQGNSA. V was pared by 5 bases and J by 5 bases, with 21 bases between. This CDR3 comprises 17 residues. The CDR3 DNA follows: TGTGCCAGCAGCCCCTATCGACAGGAAGTTGGAACCGGGGAGCTGTTTTTT. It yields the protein CASSPYRQEVGTGELFF.

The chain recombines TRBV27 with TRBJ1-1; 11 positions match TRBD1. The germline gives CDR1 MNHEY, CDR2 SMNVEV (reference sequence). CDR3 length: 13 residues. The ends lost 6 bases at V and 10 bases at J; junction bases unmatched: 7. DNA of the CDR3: TGTGCCAGCAGGGAAACAGGGACAGGGGGAGCTTTCTTT. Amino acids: CASRETGTGGAFF.

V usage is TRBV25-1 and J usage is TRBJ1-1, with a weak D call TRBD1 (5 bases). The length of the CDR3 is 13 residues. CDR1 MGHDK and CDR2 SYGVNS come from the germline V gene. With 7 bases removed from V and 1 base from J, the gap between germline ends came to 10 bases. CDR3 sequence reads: CASIEGSNTEAFF. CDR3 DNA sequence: TGTGCCAGCATAGAGGGGTCGAACACTGAAGCTTTCTTT.

The CDR3 spells CASRAGQGASFSQYF. The DNA of the CDR3 is TGTGCCAGCAGGGCGGGACAGGGGGCTTCATTCTCCCAGTATTTT. V usage is TRBV25-1 and J usage is TRBJ2-3; 12 bases line up with TRBD1. The CDR3 consists of 15 residues. With 6 bases clipped from V and 12 bases from J, the junction kept 13 bases outside the gene matches. Germline CDR1 reads MGHDK; CDR2 reads SYGVNS.

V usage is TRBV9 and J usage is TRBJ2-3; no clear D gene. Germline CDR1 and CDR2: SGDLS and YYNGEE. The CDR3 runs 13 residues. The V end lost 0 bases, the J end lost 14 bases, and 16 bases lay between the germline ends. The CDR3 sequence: CASSVESGPPGYF. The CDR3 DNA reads TGTGCCAGCAGCGTAGAATCTGGGCCCCCGGGGTATTTT.

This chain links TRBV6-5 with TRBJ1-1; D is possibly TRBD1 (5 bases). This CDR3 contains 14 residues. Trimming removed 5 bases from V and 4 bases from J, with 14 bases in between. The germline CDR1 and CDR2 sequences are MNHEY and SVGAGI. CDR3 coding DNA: TGTGCCAGCAGTACTACGGTCGGGGCCACTGAAGCTTTCTTT. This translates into CASSTTVGATEAFF.

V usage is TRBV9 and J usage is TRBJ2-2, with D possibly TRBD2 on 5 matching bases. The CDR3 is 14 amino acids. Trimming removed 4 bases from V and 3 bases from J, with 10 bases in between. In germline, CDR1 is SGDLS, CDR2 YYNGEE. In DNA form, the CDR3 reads TGTGCCAGCAGCCCGAGGACTGACACCGGGGAGCTGTTTTTT. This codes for CASSPRTDTGELFF.

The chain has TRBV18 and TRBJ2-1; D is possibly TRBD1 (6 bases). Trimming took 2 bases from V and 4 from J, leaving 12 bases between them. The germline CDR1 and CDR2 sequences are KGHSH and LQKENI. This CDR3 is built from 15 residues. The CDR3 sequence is CASSPTDTGYNEQFF. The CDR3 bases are TGTGCCAGCTCACCAACGGATACAGGGTACAATGAGCAGTTCTTC.

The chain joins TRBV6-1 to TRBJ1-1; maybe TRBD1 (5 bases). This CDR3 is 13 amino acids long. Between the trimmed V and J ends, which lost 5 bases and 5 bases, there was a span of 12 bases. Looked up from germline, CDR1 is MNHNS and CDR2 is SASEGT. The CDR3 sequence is CASSSAGGTEAFF. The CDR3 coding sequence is TGTGCCAGCAGTTCGGCCGGGGGGACTGAAGCTTTCTTT.

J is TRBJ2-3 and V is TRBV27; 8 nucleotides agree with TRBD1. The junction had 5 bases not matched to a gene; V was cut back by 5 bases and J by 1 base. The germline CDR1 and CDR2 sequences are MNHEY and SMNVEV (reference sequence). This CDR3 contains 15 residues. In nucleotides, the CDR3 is TGTGCCAGCAGTCTTGGACAGGGCGGCACAGATACGCAGTATTTT. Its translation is CASSLGQGGTDTQYF.

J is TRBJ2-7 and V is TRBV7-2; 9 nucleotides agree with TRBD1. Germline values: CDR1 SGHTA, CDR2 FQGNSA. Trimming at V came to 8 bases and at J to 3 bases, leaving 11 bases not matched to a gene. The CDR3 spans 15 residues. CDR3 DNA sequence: TGTGCCAGCCGCAACCAAGGACAGGGGTTCTACGAGCAGTACTTC. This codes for CASRNQGQGFYEQYF.